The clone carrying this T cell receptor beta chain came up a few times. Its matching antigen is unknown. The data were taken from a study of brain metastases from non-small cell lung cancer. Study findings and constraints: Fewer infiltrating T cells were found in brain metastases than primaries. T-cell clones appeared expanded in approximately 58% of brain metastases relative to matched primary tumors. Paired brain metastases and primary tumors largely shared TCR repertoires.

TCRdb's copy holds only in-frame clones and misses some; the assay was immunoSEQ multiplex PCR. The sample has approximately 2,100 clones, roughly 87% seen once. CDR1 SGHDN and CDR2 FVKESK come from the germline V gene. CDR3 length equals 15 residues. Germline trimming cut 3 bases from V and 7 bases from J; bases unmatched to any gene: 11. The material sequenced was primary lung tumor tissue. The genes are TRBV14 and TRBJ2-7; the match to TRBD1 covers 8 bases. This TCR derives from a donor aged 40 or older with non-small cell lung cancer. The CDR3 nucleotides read TGTGCCAGCAGCCATTACGGGACAGGCTACGAGGAGCAGTACTTC. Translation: CASSHYGTGYEEQYF.